Sequencing of this T cell receptor (beta chain) was carried out in a study of CD8+CD57+ T cells in acquired aplastic anemia. Study in general: DNA from sorted CD4+ and CD8+ cells averaged approximately 3.5 ug. CD4+ cell libraries from healthy donors averaged approximately 10 million reads.

From germline, CDR1 is LNHNV and CDR2 YYDKDF (reference sequence). The V gene lost 5 bases and the J gene lost 3 bases, with 8 bases spanning the gap. The CDR3 is made up of 13 amino acids. Study conclusions and caveats: The study found no significant CD8+ Simpson's diversity difference between patients and controls. Overlap between patients and controls comprised roughly 28 CD8+ CDR3 sequences.

TCR beta VDJ and CDR3 profiling used genomic DNA as template. TCRdb recomputed calls from the reads with MiXCR, one row per CDR3 protein. The sample holds roughly 86,000 distinct CDR3 sequences, approximately 45% seen once. This clonotype was detected many times. Antigen specificity is unknown. Specimen: sorted CD4+, CD8+, or CD8+CD57+ T cells (not recorded which) from PBMCs. The TCR comes from a human donor in good health, serving as a control. The chain uses TRBV15 and TRBJ1-5; D ambiguous. CDR3 sequence: CATSSEVNQPQHF. The CDR3 DNA follows: TGTGCCACCAGCTCGGAGGTCAATCAGCCCCAGCATTTT.